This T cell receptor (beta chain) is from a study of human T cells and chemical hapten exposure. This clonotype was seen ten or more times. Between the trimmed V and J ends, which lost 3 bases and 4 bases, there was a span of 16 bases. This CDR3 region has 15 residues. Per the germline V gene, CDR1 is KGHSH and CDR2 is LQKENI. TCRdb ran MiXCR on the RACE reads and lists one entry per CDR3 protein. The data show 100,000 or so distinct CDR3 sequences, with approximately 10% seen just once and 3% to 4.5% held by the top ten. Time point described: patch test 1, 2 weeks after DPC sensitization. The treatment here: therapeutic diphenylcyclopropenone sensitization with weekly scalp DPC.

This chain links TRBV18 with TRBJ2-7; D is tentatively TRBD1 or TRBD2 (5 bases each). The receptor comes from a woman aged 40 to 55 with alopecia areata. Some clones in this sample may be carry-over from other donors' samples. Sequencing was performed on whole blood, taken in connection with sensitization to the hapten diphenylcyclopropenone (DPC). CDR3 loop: CASSPSRTGAYEQYF. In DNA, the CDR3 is TGTGCCAGCTCACCCTCGAGGACTGGGGCGTACGAGCAGTACTTC.